This T cell receptor (beta chain) emerged from a study of blood T cell repertoires in COVID-19. Turning to the study itself: The samples span acute and convalescent COVID-19 from the United States, Italy and Spain. T cells, B-cell-depleted T cells, or PBMCs provided the cDNA or gDNA that served as material.

This clone has a single count. Germline values: CDR1 SGHVS, CDR2 FQNEAQ. CDR3 size: 17 residues. V shed 3 bases and J 0 bases; nucleotides not matched to a gene: 7. Per the original methods: Scientists estimated how many nucleated cells there were by amplifying reference gene primers. Sequenced by immunoSEQ multiplex PCR; TCRdb stores in-frame clones only, minus some. V, J and clone size are those of that table, while D and trimming were read from the DNA. Of approximately 160,000 clones listed, 90% were seen once; the top ten hold 0.5% to 0.65%. The receptor was isolated from a man between 45 and 60 years old with acute or convalescent COVID-19. Sequencing was performed on peripheral blood. The chain couples TRBV7-8 to TRBJ2-2; 7 positions agree with TRBD1. The CDR3 DNA is TGTGCCAGCAGCTTTTCCCCCGGGACAGCGAACACCGGGGAGCTGTTTTTT. This codes for CASSFSPGTANTGELFF.